This T cell receptor (beta chain) was recovered during a study of blood T cell repertoires in COVID-19. Study context: The analysed material was cDNA or gDNA that came from T cells, B-cell-depleted T cells, or PBMCs.

Unmatched junction bases numbered 1, after V lost 3 bases and J lost 5 bases. The CDR3 runs to 13 residues. Germline-derived CDR1 and CDR2 are LNHDA and SQIVND (reference sequence). Clones were read by immunoSEQ multiplex PCR, and TCRdb kept only the in-frame ones, dropping some. The sample gives around 480,000 clones, roughly 87% of which show up once; about 0.75% is in the top ten. The rearrangement uses TRBV19 and TRBJ2-7, with 10 bases lining up with TRBD1. What was sequenced was PBMCs or T cells enriched from blood (not recorded which). The TCR was taken from a young woman who had recovered from COVID-19. The CDR3 region is CASSIGTGDEQYF. The CDR3 DNA reads as TGTGCCAGTAGTATTGGGACAGGGGACGAGCAGTACTTC.